This paragraph reports one T cell receptor (beta chain). Seattle's enrolled individuals joined amid active infection and were then monitored longitudinally. Source study methods: Reference gene primer amplification in the assay estimated nucleated cell counts. Clones were sequenced by immunoSEQ multiplex PCR, and TCRdb holds only the in-frame ones, with some missing. D and trimming were read from the DNA, whereas the V and J calls and clone size are those reported in that table. The data contain just under 350,000 clones, about nine tenths of them singletons. In germline, CDR1 is SGDLS, CDR2 YYNGEE. Trimming removed 0 bases from V and 4 bases from J; junction bases left unmatched: 5. The CDR3 contains 15 residues. This entry belongs to a study of blood T cell repertoires in COVID-19. Whole-study context: The United States, Italy and Spain were the sources of the acute and convalescent COVID-19 samples. T cells, B-cell-depleted T cells, or PBMCs provided the cDNA or gDNA that served as material.

V and J are TRBV9 and TRBJ2-7; 9 nucleotides align to TRBD2. Sample: peripheral blood. The TCR was taken from a woman in her 50s with COVID-19, enrolled during active disease. The CDR3 coding sequence is TGTGCCAGCAGCGTAGAGCCTAGCGGGACATACGAGCAGTACTTC. Amino acid sequence: CASSVEPSGTYEQYF.